Shown below are 10 T cell receptor beta chains from a single sample sequenced in a study of vaccination and CD4 T cells after COVID-19. The antigens these receptors bind are not known. The treatment is: roughly 11-day PBMC culture with coronavirus spike peptide pools or control peptides (ViraFEST assay). Sequenced with the Oncomine TCR Beta short-read assay was DNA taken from cultured CD4+ T cells. MiXCR, run by TCRdb on the PCR reads, gives a single entry per CDR3 protein. Of about 15,000 distinct CDR3 sequences in the sample, roughly 61% were seen once. Sequenced: CD4+ T cells from blood, cultured in vitro. The origin of the receptors is a human donor who had recovered from COVID-19.

The V and J genes are TRBV20-1 and TRBJ2-3, with D unclear. Germline V gives CDR1 DFQATT, CDR2 SNEGSKA (reference sequence). V lost 6 bases and J 2 bases, leaving 12 bases between the germline ends. The CDR3 consists of 13 residues. CDR3 in amino acids: CSAPVRTTDTQYF. The CDR3 DNA sequence: TGCAGTGCCCCAGTTCGGACCACAGATACGCAGTATTTT.

This chain links TRBV5-1 with TRBJ2-7; the D gene is possibly TRBD1 (5 bases). Germline CDR1 and CDR2: SGHRS and YFSETQ. V was pared by 7 bases and J by 4 bases, with 27 bases between. This CDR3 spans 17 amino acids. DNA of the CDR3: TGCGCCAGCCCCCCACCCCGCTGGGGCCTATGTTTTTACGAGCAGTACTTC. Protein sequence: CASPPPRWGLCFYEQYF.

The chain carries TRBV24-1 and TRBJ2-3; maybe TRBD2 (6 bases). The germline gives CDR1 KGHDR, CDR2 SFDVKD. V was pared by 3 bases and J by 1 base, with 19 bases between. CDR3 size: 18 residues. The CDR3 is CATSDPPTPGAGTDTQYF. The CDR3 bases are TGTGCCACCAGTGATCCCCCCACTCCGGGAGCGGGCACAGATACGCAGTATTTT.

The chain joins TRBV7-9 to TRBJ2-3; perhaps TRBD2 as D (6 bases). The CDR3 loop spans 16 amino acids. V lost 6 bases and J lost 2, with 18 bases in between. From germline, CDR1 is SEHNR and CDR2 FQNEAQ (reference sequence). The CDR3 loop is CASREGPRGLTDTQYF. The CDR3 nucleotides are TGTGCCAGCAGGGAGGGACCCCGAGGCCTCACAGATACGCAGTATTTT.

J is TRBJ1-3 and V is TRBV2; perhaps TRBD1 as D (5 bases). V was trimmed by 6 bases and J by 1 base, leaving 7 bases between them. This CDR3 region has 13 residues. Germline values: CDR1 SNHLY, CDR2 FYNNEI. The CDR3 DNA sequence: TGTGCCAGCAGGGGGGGGTCTGGAAACACCATATATTTT. Translation gives CASRGGSGNTIYF.

The J gene is TRBJ2-3, the V gene TRBV7-6; either TRBD1 or TRBD2 may supply D (6 bases each). Trimming left V 1 base short and J 5 bases short, with 13 bases between. CDR3 size: 15 residues. Germline V CDR1 and CDR2: SGHVS, FNYEAQ. Written as DNA, the CDR3 is TGTGCCAGCAGCTTAGTAGGGGGGATCGGAGATACGCAGTATTTT. This translates into CASSLVGGIGDTQYF.

The J gene is TRBJ1-5, the V gene TRBV6-2 or TRBV6-3; the D gene is possibly TRBD1 (6 bases). Germline V lookup: CDR1 MNHEY, CDR2 SVGEGT. The length of the CDR3 is 15 residues. The V gene lost 0 bases and the J gene lost 5 bases, with 11 bases spanning the gap. Here the CDR3 DNA reads TGTGCCAGCAGTTACTCGTCCCAGGGGTATCAGCCCCAGCATTTT. This sequence encodes CASSYSSQGYQPQHF.

The chain recombines TRBV6-9 with TRBJ1-3, with 12 bases lining up with TRBD1. Germline loops: CDR1 MNHGY, CDR2 SVAAGI. Unmatched junction bases numbered 2, after V lost 5 bases and J lost 0 bases. This CDR3 contains 16 residues. CDR3 bases: TGTGCCAGCAGTGGGGACAGGGGGCTCTCTGGAAACACCATATATTTT. It codes for CASSGDRGLSGNTIYF.

This chain connects TRBV19 to TRBJ2-5; D is uncertain. Germline CDR1 and CDR2: LNHDA and SQIVND (reference sequence). CDR3 size: 15 residues. Trimming removed 5 bases at V and 2 bases at J, with 15 bases between. The CDR3 nucleotides read TGTGCCAGTAGTCTTCGTGTACTGCAACAAGAGACCCAGTACTTC. This sequence encodes CASSLRVLQQETQYF.

The V gene is TRBV20-1, the J gene TRBJ2-5; 9 bases are a match to TRBD2. Trimming removed 0 bases from V and 4 bases from J; junction bases left unmatched: 9. Germline CDR1 reads DFQATT; CDR2 reads SNEGSKA (reference sequence). This CDR3 region has 16 residues. CDR3 sequence (DNA): TGCAGTGCTAGAGATCCAAGCGGGGGGTATCGAGAGACCCAGTACTTC. Residues: CSARDPSGGYRETQYF.